The text below deals with one TCR beta chain. Its specificity is unknown. These data come from a study of T cells in Graves' hyperthyroidism and ophthalmopathy. The CDR3 extends over 15 amino acids. V dropped 4 bases and J dropped 0 bases, with 12 bases sitting between them. Germline lookup yields CDR1 GTSNPN and CDR2 SVGIG (reference sequence). Fresh peripheral blood, roughly 10 ml, was the source of the PBMCs. There were TCR beta CDR3 regions amplified from RNA transcripts. The study used the HTBI primer set for a first-round RT-PCR of the TCR CDR3. TCRdb analysed the multiplex PCR reads with MiXCR anew, one entry per CDR3 protein. The repertoire includes 300,000 to 350,000 distinct CDR3 sequences, approximately 16% of them detected once, and around 35% sits in the top ten. Findings of the study overall: Before onset, ophthalmopathy was predicted by the model a median roughly 6.4 months earlier.

The gene calls are TRBV30 and TRBJ2-2; the D call may be TRBD1 or TRBD2 (5 bases each). This receptor was taken from a young man with Graves' hyperthyroidism. Material for sequencing was blood. CDR3 residues: CAWNSGDANTGELFF. DNA for the CDR3: TGTGCCTGGAATTCTGGGGACGCGAACACCGGGGAGCTGTTTTTT.